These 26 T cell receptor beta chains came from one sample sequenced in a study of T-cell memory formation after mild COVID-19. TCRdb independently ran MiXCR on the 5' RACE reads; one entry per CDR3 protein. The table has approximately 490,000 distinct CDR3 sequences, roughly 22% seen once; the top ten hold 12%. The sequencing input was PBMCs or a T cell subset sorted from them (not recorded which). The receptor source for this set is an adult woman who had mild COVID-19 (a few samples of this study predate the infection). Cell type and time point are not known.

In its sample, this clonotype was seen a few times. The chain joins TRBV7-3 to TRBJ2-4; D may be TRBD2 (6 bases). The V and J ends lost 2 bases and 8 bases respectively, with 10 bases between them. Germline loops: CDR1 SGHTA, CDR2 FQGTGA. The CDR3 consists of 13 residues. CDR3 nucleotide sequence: TGTGCCAGCAGCTTAGCGGGAAAGGACATTCAGTACTTC. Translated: CASSLAGKDIQYF.

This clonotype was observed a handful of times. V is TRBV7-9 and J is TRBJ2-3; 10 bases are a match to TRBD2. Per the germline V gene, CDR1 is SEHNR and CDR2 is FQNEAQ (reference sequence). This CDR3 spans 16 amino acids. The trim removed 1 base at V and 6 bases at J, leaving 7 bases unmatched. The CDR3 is CASSLGLAGASDTQYF. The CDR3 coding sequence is TGTGCCAGCAGCTTAGGCCTAGCGGGAGCGTCGGATACGCAGTATTTT.

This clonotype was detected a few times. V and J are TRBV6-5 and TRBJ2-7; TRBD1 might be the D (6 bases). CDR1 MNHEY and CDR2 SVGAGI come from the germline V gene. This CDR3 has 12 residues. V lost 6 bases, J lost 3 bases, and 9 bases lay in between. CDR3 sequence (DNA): TGTGCCAGCAGACAGGGACACTACGAGCAGTACTTC. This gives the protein CASRQGHYEQYF.

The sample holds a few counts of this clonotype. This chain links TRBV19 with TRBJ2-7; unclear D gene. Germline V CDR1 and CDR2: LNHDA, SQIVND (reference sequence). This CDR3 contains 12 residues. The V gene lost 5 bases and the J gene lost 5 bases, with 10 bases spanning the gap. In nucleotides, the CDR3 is TGTGCCAGTAGTTCCCTCGGGCACGAGCAGTACTTC. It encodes CASSSLGHEQYF.

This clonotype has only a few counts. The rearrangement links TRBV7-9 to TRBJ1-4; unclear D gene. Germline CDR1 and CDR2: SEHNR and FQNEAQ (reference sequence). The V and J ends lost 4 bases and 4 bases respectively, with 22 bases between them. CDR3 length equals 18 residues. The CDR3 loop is CASSYARVYQLVNEKLFF. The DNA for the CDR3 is TGTGCCAGCAGCTACGCTAGGGTTTACCAACTCGTTAATGAAAAACTGTTTTTT.

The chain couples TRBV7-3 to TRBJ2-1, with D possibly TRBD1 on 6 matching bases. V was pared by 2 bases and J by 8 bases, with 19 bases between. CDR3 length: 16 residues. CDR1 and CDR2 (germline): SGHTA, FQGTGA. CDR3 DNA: TGTGCCAGCAGCTTACAGTCAGGGGTTGTCAGCGATGAGCAGTTCTTC. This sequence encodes CASSLQSGVVSDEQFF. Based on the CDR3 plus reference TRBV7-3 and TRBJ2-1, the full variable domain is GAGVSQTPSNKVTEKGKYVELRCDPISGHTALYWYRQSLGQGPEFLIYFQGTGAADDSGLPNDRFFAVRPEGSVSTLKIQRTERGDSAVYLCASSLQSGVVSDEQFFGPGTRLTVL.

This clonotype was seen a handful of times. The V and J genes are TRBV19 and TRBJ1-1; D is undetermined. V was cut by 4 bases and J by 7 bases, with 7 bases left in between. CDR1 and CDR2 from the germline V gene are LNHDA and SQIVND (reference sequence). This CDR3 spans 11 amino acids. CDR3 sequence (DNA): TGTGCCAGTAGTAGAGGACGTGAAGCTTTCTTT. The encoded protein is CASSRGREAFF. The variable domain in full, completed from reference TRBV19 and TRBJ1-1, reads DGGITQSPKYLFRKEGQNVTLSCEQNLNHDAMYWYRQDPGQGLRLIYYSQIVNDFQKGDIAEGYSVSREKKESFPLTVTSAQKNPTAFYLCASSRGREAFFGQGTRLTVV.

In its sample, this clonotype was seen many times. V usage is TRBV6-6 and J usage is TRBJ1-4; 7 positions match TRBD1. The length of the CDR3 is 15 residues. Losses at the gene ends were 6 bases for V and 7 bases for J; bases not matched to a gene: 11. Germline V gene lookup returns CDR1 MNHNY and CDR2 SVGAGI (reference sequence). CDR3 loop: CASRPRQGRVEKLFF. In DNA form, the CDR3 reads TGTGCCAGCAGACCCCGACAGGGTCGGGTTGAAAAACTGTTTTTT.

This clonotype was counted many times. This CDR3 reads CASRSGQGRNEQYF. The CDR3 nucleotides are TGTGCCAGCAGATCCGGACAGGGTCGGAACGAGCAGTACTTC. The V gene is TRBV7-9, the J gene TRBJ2-7; 8 nucleotides align to TRBD1. Per the germline V gene, CDR1 is SEHNR and CDR2 is FQNEAQ (reference sequence). V lost 6 bases, J lost 5 bases, and 9 bases stayed unmatched. The CDR3 runs to 14 residues.

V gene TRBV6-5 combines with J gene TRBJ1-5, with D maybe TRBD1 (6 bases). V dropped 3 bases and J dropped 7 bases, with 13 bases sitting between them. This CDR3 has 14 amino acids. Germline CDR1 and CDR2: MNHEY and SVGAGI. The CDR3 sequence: CASSYAGAGQPQHF. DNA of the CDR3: TGTGCCAGCAGTTATGCAGGGGCCGGACAGCCCCAGCATTTT.

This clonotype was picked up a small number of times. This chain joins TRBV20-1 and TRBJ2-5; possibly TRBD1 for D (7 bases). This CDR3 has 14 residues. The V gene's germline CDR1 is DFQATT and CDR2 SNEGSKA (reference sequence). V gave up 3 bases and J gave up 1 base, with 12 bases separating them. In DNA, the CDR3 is TGCAGTGCTAGCGACAGGGAGGTCCAAGAGACCCAGTACTTC. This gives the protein CSASDREVQETQYF.

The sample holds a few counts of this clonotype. Here the CDR3 reads CASSRSQGSEQFF. The CDR3 DNA is TGTGCCAGCAGCCGCTCGCAGGGTAGTGAGCAGTTCTTC. J is TRBJ2-1 and V is TRBV5-5, with D perhaps matching TRBD1 (5 bases). The CDR3 is 13 amino acids. The V gene's germline CDR1 is SGHKS and CDR2 YYEKEE (reference sequence). The V gene lost 4 bases and the J gene lost 9 bases, with 14 bases spanning the gap.

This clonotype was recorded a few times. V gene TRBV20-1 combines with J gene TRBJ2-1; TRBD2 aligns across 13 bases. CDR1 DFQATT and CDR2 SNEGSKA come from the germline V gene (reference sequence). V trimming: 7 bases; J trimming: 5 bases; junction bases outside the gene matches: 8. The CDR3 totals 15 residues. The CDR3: CSGLAGGYLDNEQFF. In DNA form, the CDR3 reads TGCAGTGGACTAGCGGGAGGTTACCTGGACAATGAGCAGTTCTTC.

The CDR3 reads CSVELAGGYYNEQFF. The CDR3 DNA is TGCAGCGTTGAACTAGCGGGAGGGTACTACAATGAGCAGTTCTTC. The genes are TRBV29-1 and TRBJ2-1, with 12 bases lining up with TRBD2. In germline, CDR1 is SQVTM, CDR2 ANQGSEA. The CDR3 extends over 15 amino acids. The J segment lost 3 bases and the V segment lost 2 bases, leaving 2 bases of the junction unmatched.

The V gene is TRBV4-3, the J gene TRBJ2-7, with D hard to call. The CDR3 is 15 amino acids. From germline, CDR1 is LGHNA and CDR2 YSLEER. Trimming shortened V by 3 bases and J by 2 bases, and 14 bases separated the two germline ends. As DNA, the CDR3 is TGCGCCAGCAGCCAGGGCCGAGGCGGCCCCTACGAGCAGTACTTC. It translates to CASSQGRGGPYEQYF.

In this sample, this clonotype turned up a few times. The CDR3 spells CASSQVTRSKRNSPLHF. In nucleotides, the CDR3 is TGTGCCAGCAGCCAAGTCACCCGCTCAAAAAGGAATTCACCCCTCCACTTT. The chain links TRBV14 to TRBJ1-6; D uncertain. From germline, CDR1 is SGHDN and CDR2 FVKESK. This CDR3 spans 17 amino acids. The V end lost 1 base, the J end lost 7 bases, and 17 bases lay between the germline ends.

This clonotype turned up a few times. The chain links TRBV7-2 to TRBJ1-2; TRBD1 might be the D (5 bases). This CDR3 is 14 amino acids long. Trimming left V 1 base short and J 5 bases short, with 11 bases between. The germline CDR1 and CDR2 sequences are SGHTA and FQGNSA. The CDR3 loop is CASSLDSGAYGYTF. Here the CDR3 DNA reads TGTGCCAGCAGCTTAGATTCCGGGGCGTATGGCTACACCTTC.

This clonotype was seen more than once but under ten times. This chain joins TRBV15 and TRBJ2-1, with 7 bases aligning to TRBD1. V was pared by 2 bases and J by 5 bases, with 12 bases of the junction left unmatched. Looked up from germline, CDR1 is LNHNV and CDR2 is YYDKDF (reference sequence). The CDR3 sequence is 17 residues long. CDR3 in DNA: TGTGCCACCAGCAGACTTCCCTCCGGGACAGTCAACAATGAGCAGTTCTTC. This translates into CATSRLPSGTVNNEQFF.

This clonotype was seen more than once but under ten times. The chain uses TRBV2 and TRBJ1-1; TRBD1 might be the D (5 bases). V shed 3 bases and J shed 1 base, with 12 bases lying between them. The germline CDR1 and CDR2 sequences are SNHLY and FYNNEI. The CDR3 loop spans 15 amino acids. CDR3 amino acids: CASSDVGQTNTEAFF. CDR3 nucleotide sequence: TGTGCCAGCAGTGATGTCGGACAAACGAACACTGAAGCTTTCTTT.

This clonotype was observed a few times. The CDR3 DNA is TGTGCCAGCAGAAAGGACAGGGGCTCCTACAATGAGCAGTTCTTC. It is translated as CASRKDRGSYNEQFF. The V call is TRBV5-6, the J call TRBJ2-1, with 9 bases aligning to TRBD1. CDR3 length: 15 amino acids. The germline gives CDR1 SGHDT, CDR2 YYEEEE. V was clipped by 5 bases and J by 0 bases; unmatched bases: 3.

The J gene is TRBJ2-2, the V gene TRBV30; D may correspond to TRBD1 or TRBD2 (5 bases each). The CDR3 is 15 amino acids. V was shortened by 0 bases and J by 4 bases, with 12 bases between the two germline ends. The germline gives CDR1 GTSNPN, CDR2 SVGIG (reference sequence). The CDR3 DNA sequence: TGTGCCTGGAGTGTACTGGCAGGGAGCACCGGGGAGCTGTTTTTT. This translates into CAWSVLAGSTGELFF.

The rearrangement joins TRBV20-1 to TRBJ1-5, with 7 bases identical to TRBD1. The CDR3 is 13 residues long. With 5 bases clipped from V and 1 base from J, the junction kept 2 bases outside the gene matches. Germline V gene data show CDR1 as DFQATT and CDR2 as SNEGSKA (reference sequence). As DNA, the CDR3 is TGCAGTGCTGTGACAGGGAGCAATCAGCCCCAGCATTTT. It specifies CSAVTGSNQPQHF.

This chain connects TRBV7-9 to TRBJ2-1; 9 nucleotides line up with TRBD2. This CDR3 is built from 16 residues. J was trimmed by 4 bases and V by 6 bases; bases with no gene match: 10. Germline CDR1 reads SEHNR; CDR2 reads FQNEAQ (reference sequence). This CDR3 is CASRKSSGKSYNEQFF. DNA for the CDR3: TGTGCCAGCAGGAAATCTAGCGGGAAGAGTTACAATGAGCAGTTCTTC.

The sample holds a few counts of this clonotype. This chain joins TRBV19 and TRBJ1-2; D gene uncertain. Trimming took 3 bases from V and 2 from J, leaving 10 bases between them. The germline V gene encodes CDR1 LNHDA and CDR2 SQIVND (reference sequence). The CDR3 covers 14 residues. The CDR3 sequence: CASSILQTNYGYTF. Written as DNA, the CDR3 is TGTGCCAGTAGTATTTTACAGACGAACTATGGCTACACCTTC.

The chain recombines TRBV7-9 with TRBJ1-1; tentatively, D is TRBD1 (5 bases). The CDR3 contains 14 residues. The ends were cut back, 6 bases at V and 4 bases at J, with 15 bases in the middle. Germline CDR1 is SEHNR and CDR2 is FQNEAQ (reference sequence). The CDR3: CASSPNTGSTEAFF. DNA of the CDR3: TGTGCCAGCAGTCCCAACACAGGATCCACTGAAGCTTTCTTT.

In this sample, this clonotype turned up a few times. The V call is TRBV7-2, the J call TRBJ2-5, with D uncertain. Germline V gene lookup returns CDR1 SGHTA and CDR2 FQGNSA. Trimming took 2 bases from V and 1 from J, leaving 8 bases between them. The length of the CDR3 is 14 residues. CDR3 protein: CASSLYGIQETQYF. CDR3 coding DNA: TGTGCCAGCAGCTTATACGGAATCCAAGAGACCCAGTACTTC.